Listed below are T cell receptor beta chains from one sample, sequenced in a study of CD8+ T cells in alopecia areata. Sequenced by immunoSEQ multiplex PCR; TCRdb stores in-frame clones only, minus some. The sample holds some 80,000 clones; around 60% are singletons and the top ten take about a quarter. The input for sequencing was CD8+ T cells sorted from blood, taken at week 24, from a patient treated with tofacitinib. These receptors originate from a human donor with alopecia areata. Each CDR3 is given with its conserved first and last residue. The D gene is left open where the match is weak. Some rows have no size entry. The others give once, few or many, or a class for an expanded clone.

d_gene	v_gene	len	abundance	j_gene	CDR3aa	CDR3nt
TRBD2	TRBV11-2	14	NA	TRBJ2-7	CASSLIAGGDEQYF	TGTGCCAGCAGCTTAATAGCGGGGGGGGACGAGCAGTACTTC
TRBD1	TRBV29-1	16	NA	TRBJ1-1	CSVEGGQGSPNTEAFF	TGCAGCGTTGAAGGCGGACAGGGGTCCCCGAACACTGAAGCTTTCTTT
NA	TRBV7-2	13	NA	TRBJ2-7	CASSPPGEPEQYF	TGTGCCAGCAGCCCTCCGGGAGAGCCCGAGCAGTACTTC
NA	TRBV5-1	15	NA	TRBJ1-1	CASSLNGGGTTEAFF	TGCGCCAGCAGCTTGAATGGAGGCGGGACCACTGAAGCTTTCTTT
TRBD2	TRBV7-6	15	NA	TRBJ2-7	CASSWTSGGSNEQYF	TGTGCCAGCAGTTGGACTAGCGGGGGCTCGAACGAGCAGTACTTC
TRBD1	TRBV9	14	NA	TRBJ2-7	CASSGGQAPYEQYF	TGTGCCAGCAGCGGGGGACAGGCCCCCTACGAGCAGTACTTC
NA	TRBV4-1	16	NA	TRBJ2-1	CASSQDLGGIHNEQFF	TGCGCCAGCAGCCAAGATCTGGGGGGTATCCACAATGAGCAGTTCTTC
TRBD1	TRBV29-1	16	NA	TRBJ2-5	CTAQTGTDIYQETQYF	TGCACCGCCCAGACCGGGACAGACATTTACCAAGAGACCCAGTACTTC
TRBD1	TRBV30	14	NA	TRBJ2-7	CAWSNGQGFGEQYF	TGTGCCTGGAGTAATGGACAGGGCTTTGGGGAGCAGTACTTC
TRBD1	TRBV28	14	few	TRBJ2-2	CASKTGWATGELFF	TGTGCCAGCAAGACAGGGTGGGCCACCGGGGAGCTGTTTTTT
TRBD2	TRBV13	15	NA	TRBJ2-1	CASSPGLAGIDEQFF	TGTGCCAGCAGCCCCGGACTAGCGGGAATAGATGAGCAGTTCTTC
NA	TRBV23-1	15	few	TRBJ1-6	CASSQSDDSKFTLHF	TGCGCCAGCAGTCAATCGGACGACAGCAAATTCACCCTCCACTTT
NA	TRBV9	16	NA	TRBJ2-1	CASSVVAWSSYNEQFF	TGTGCCAGCAGCGTAGTTGCGTGGAGCTCCTACAATGAGCAGTTCTTC
TRBD2	TRBV4-3	15	NA	TRBJ2-7	CASSQGLAENYEQYF	TGCGCCAGCAGCCAAGGACTAGCGGAAAACTACGAGCAGTACTTC
NA	TRBV29-1	15	NA	TRBJ1-2	CSVEEGSSVGGGYTF	TGCAGCGTTGAAGAGGGGAGTTCGGTCGGGGGAGGCTACACCTTC
TRBD2	TRBV4-2	16	NA	TRBJ2-1	CASSQDRGGRNNEQFF	TGTGCCAGCAGCCAAGACCGGGGGGGTAGAAACAATGAGCAGTTCTTC
NA	TRBV28	12	few	TRBJ1-1	CASSLADTEAFF	TGTGCCAGCAGTCTCGCAGACACTGAAGCTTTCTTT
NA	TRBV27	14	NA	TRBJ2-7	CASSLSSSSYEQYF	TGTGCCAGCAGTTTAAGCTCGAGCTCCTACGAGCAGTACTTC
NA	TRBV7-9	12	few	TRBJ2-7	CASSPGSHEQYF	TGTGCCAGCAGCCCAGGGTCGCACGAGCAGTACTTC
NA	TRBV5-1	11	NA	TRBJ2-1	CATNQGNEQFF	TGCGCCACCAACCAGGGGAATGAGCAGTTCTTC
TRBD2	TRBV25-1	15	NA	TRBJ2-3	CASSEMGGPPDTQYF	TGTGCCAGCAGTGAGATGGGAGGGCCCCCAGATACGCAGTATTTT
NA	TRBV6-6	15	NA	TRBJ2-3	CASSRSGSSTDTQYF	TGTGCCAGCAGTAGAAGCGGCTCCAGCACAGATACGCAGTATTTT
TRBD2	TRBV27	17	once	TRBJ2-1	CASSPGLAGGPNNEQFF	TGTGCCAGCAGTCCCGGACTAGCGGGAGGGCCTAACAATGAGCAGTTCTTC
NA	TRBV14	15	NA	TRBJ2-7	CASSQGTSLSYEQYF	TGTGCCAGCAGCCAAGGAACTAGCCTATCCTACGAGCAGTACTTC
TRBD2	TRBV28	15	few	TRBJ2-3	CASTGGQSSTDTQYF	TGTGCCAGCACGGGGGGGCAGTCTAGCACAGATACGCAGTATTTT
NA	TRBV13	15	NA	TRBJ2-7	CASSPGGLNSYEQYF	TGTGCCAGCAGCCCCGGGGGACTCAACTCCTACGAGCAGTACTTC
NA	TRBV29-1	14	NA	TRBJ1-1	CSVENVGGGTEAFF	TGCAGCGTTGAAAATGTGGGGGGTGGCACTGAAGCTTTCTTT
TRBD2	TRBV25-1	16	NA	TRBJ2-5	CASSEEGLGFGETQYF	TGTGCCAGCAGTGAAGAGGGACTAGGGTTTGGAGAGACCCAGTACTTC
NA	TRBV30	14	NA	TRBJ2-7	CAWGPGQFPYEQYF	TGTGCCTGGGGACCAGGACAATTCCCCTACGAGCAGTACTTC
NA	TRBV14	14	NA	TRBJ1-1	CASSQTPGRVEAFF	TGTGCCAGCAGCCAAACCCCTGGGCGGGTTGAAGCTTTCTTT
NA	TRBV27	16	NA	TRBJ2-7	CASSRGDRSFSYEQYF	TGTGCCAGCAGTCGGGGTGACAGAAGTTTCTCCTACGAGCAGTACTTC
NA	TRBV27	13	NA	TRBJ1-2	CASSFGGNYGYTF	TGTGCCAGCAGTTTCGGGGGGAACTATGGCTACACCTTC
NA	TRBV27	13	NA	TRBJ2-1	CASSFPGYNEQFF	TGTGCCAGCAGTTTTCCAGGTTACAATGAGCAGTTCTTC
TRBD1	TRBV9	16	NA	TRBJ1-2	CASSTDRAGENYGYTF	TGTGCCAGCAGCACGGACAGGGCAGGAGAGAACTATGGCTACACCTTC
NA	TRBV7-8	14	NA	TRBJ2-1	CASSLGGVSFEQFF	TGTGCCAGCAGCTTAGGCGGTGTGAGTTTTGAGCAGTTCTTC
NA	TRBV7-6	12	NA	TRBJ2-7	CASSSSMYEQYF	TGTGCCAGCAGCTCTAGTATGTACGAGCAGTACTTC
TRBD2	TRBV15	16	NA	TRBJ2-1	CATSRVASGGNNEQFF	TGTGCCACCAGCAGAGTGGCTAGCGGGGGAAACAATGAGCAGTTCTTC
TRBD2	TRBV7-6	18	NA	TRBJ2-1	CASSYNTPSGRADNEQFF	TGTGCCAGCAGCTACAACACACCTAGCGGGAGGGCCGACAATGAGCAGTTCTTC
NA	TRBV7-9	16	NA	TRBJ2-3	CASSPRLVLWPDTQYF	TGTGCCAGCAGCCCCCGACTAGTTCTGTGGCCGGATACGCAGTATTTT
TRBD1	TRBV4-1	14	NA	TRBJ1-1	CASSHPTGYTEAFF	TGCGCCAGCAGCCACCCGACAGGGTACACTGAAGCTTTCTTT